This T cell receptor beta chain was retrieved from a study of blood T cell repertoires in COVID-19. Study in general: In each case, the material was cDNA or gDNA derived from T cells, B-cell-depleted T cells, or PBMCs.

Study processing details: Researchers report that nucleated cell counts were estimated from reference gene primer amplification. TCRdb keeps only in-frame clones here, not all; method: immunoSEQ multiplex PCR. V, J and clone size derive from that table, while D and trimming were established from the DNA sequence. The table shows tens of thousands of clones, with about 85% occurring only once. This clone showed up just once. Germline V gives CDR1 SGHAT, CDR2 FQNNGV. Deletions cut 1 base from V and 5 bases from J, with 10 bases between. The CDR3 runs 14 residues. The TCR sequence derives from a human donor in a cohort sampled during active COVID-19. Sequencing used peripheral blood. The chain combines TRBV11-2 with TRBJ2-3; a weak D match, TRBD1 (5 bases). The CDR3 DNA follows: TGTGCCAGCAGCTTAGTAACAGGTCAAGATACGCAGTATTTT. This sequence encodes CASSLVTGQDTQYF. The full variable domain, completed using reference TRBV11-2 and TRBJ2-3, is EAGVAQSPRYKIIEKRQSVAFWCNPISGHATLYWYQQILGQGPKLLIQFQNNGVVDDSQLPKDRFSAERLKGVDSTLKIQPAKLEDSAVYLCASSLVTGQDTQYFGPGTRLTVL.